This TCR beta chain was documented in a study of cytomegalovirus exposure and HLA in healthy donors. Study findings and constraints: A later analysis found common viral pathogens apparently linked to several of the most significant clusters.

The PCR was carried out with 60 Vbeta primers and 13 Jbeta primers. As originally analysed: Approximately 80 million unique TCR beta chains, about 11 million of them shared, were counted by a later analysis. Some clones are missing from TCRdb's copy, which holds only in-frame ones; the method was immunoSEQ multiplex PCR. That table gives V, J and clone size, and the DNA gave D and trimming. The data show roughly 130,000 clones, 60% to 75% seen once. With regard to this clone: The antigen is undetermined. The junction departs from the called germline gene at one end, perhaps through a read error. Other DNA sequences of this sample code for an identical CDR3.

Germline V gene lookup returns CDR1 LNHNV and CDR2 YYDKDF (reference sequence). This CDR3 is 15 amino acids long. The source of this sequence is a woman aged 50 to 65 in good health and CMV-seropositive. The rearrangement links TRBV15 to TRBJ1-1, with 8 bases lining up with TRBD1. The sequenced material came from PBMCs. CDR3 in amino acids: CATSRTDREGTEAFF. CDR3 nucleotide sequence: TGTGCCACCAGCAGGACGGACAGGGAGGGCACTGAAGCTTTCTTC.